This T cell receptor (beta chain) was captured by sequencing in a study of molecular identifiers for immune sequencing clone quantification. Germline V gives CDR1 SGHRS, CDR2 YFSETQ. The CDR3 totals 15 residues. The V end lost 2 bases, the J end lost 3 bases, and 15 bases lay between the germline ends. This clonotype was observed many times. Its target is unknown. Broader study findings: Sharing of a barcode by identical TCR molecules could cause highly expanded clone sizes to be underestimated.

For bulk TCR libraries, previously described methods and listed TCR primers were used. TCRdb reprocessed the PCR reads with MiXCR, giving one entry per CDR3 protein. The sample shows under 800,000 distinct CDR3 sequences, 25% of them seen only once. The genes are TRBV5-1 and TRBJ2-7, with no clear D. Sequenced: naive CD8+ T cells from blood, with Jurkat cell RNA spiked in. Subset defined: FACS-sorted CD8+CD4-CCR7+CD45RA+ naive T cells. The receptor comes from a human donor in good health. Some libraries in this study had Jurkat cell RNA spiked in. In DNA, the CDR3 is TGCGCCAGCAGCTTAGAATACCCCGGAATCTACGAGCAGTACTTC. Its protein is CASSLEYPGIYEQYF.